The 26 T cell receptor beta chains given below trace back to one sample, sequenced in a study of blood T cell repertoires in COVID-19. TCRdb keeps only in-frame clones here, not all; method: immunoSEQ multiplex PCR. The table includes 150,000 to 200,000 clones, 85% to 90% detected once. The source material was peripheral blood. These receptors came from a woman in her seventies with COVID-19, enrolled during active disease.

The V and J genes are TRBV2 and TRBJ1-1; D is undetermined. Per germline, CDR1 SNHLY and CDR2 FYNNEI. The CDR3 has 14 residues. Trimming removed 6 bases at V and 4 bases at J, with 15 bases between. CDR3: CASSAVGSGTEAFF. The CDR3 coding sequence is TGTGCCAGCAGCGCGGTGGGTAGTGGCACTGAAGCTTTCTTT.

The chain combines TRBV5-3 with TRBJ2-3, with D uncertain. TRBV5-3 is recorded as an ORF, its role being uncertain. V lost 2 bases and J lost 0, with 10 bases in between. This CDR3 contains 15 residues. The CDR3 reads CARSFVSTSTDTQYF. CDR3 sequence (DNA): TGTGCCAGAAGCTTTGTTTCTACGAGCACAGATACGCAGTATTTT.

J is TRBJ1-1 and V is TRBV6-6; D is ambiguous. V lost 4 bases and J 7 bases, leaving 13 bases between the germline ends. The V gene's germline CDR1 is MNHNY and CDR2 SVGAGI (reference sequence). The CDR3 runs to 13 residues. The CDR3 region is CASSSPASGEAFF. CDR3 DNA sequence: TGTGCCAGCAGTTCACCGGCGTCGGGTGAAGCTTTCTTT.

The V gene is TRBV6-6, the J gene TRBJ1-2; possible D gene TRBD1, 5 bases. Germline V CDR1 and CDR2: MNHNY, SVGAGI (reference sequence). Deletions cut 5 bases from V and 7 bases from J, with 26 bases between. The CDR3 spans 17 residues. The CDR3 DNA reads TGTGCCAGCAGTCGCCTCGGGGGATCTCCCCTCCTTGGTGGCTACACCTTC. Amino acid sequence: CASSRLGGSPLLGGYTF.

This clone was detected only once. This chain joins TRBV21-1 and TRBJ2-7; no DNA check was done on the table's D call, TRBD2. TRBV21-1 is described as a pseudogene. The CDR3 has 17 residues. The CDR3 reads CASSTPGGVRGEYEQYF. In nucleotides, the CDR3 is TGTGCCAGCAGCACTCCGGGGGGGGTCCGTGGGGAATACGAGCAGTACTTC.

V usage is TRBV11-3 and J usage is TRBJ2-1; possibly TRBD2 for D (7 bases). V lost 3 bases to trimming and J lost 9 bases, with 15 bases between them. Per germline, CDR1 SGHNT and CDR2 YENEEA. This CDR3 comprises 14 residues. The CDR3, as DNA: TGTGCCAGCAGCTTGGATAGGGGGGGCTCTGAGCAGTTCTTC. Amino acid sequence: CASSLDRGGSEQFF.

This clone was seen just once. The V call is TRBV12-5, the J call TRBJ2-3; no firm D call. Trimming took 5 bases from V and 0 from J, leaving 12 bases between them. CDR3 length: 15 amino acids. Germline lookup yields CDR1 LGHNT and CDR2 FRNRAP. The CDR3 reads CASGLTLISTDTQYF. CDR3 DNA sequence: TGTGCTAGTGGTCTTACTTTGATCAGCACAGATACGCAGTATTTT. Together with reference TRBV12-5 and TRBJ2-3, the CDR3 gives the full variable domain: DARVTQTPRHKVTEMGQEVTMRCQPILGHNTVFWYRQTMMQGLELLAYFRNRAPLDDSGMPKDRFSAEMPDATLATLKIQPSEPRDSAVYFCASGLTLISTDTQYFGPGTRLTVL.

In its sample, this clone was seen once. The CDR3 DNA reads as TGTGCCAGCAGCAAAATCGGACAGTCGGAAAAACTGTTTTTT. Translating gives CASSKIGQSEKLFF. This chain connects TRBV9 to TRBJ1-4; a possible D gene is TRBD1 (6 bases). Germline-derived CDR1 and CDR2 are SGDLS and YYNGEE. Trimming took 4 bases from V and 8 from J, leaving 15 bases between them. The CDR3 loop spans 14 amino acids.

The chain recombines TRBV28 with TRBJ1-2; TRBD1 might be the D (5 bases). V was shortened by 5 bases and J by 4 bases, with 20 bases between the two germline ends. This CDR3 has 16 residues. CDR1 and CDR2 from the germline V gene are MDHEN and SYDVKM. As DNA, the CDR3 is TGTGCCAGCAGTCCAGTGTCGGGCAGGGTTCTCTATGGCTACACCTTC. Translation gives CASSPVSGRVLYGYTF.

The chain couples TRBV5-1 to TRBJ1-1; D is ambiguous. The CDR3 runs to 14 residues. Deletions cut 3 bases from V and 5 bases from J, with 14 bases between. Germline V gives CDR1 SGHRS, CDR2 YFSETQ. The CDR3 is CASSYDGRGTEAFF. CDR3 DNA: TGCGCCAGCAGCTACGACGGCAGAGGAACTGAAGCTTTCTTT.

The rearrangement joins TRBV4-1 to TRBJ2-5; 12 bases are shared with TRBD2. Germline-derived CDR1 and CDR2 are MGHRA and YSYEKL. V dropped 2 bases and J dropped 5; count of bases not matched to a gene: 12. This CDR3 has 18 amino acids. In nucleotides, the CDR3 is TGCGCCAGCAGCCAACCGACTAGCGGGAGAGGTGGTTGGGAGACCCAGTACTTC. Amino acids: CASSQPTSGRGGWETQYF.

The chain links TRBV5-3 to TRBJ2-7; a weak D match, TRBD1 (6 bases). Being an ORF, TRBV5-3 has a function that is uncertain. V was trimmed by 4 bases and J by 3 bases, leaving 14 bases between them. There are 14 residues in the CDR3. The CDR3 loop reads CARSTRGTRYEQYF. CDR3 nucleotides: TGTGCCAGAAGCACGAGGGGGACCCGCTACGAGCAGTACTTC.

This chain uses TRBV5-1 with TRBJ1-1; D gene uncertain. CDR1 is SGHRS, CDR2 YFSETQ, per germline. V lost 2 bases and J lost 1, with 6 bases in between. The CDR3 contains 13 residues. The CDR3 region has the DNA TGCGCCAGCAGCTTCCAGGAGAACACTGAAGCTTTCTTT. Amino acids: CASSFQENTEAFF.

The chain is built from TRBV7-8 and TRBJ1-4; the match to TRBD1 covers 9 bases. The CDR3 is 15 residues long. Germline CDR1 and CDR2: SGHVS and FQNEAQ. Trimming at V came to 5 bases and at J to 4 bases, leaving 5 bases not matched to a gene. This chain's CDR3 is CASSPDRGFNEKLFF. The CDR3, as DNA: TGTGCCAGCAGCCCCGACAGGGGGTTTAATGAAAAACTGTTTTTT.

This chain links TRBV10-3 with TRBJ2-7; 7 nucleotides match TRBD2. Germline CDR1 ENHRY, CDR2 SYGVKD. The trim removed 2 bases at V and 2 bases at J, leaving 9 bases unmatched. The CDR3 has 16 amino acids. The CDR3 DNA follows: TGTGCCATCAGTGAGAGGGTAAGCGGGGAGACCTACGAGCAGTACTTC. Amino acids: CAISERVSGETYEQYF.

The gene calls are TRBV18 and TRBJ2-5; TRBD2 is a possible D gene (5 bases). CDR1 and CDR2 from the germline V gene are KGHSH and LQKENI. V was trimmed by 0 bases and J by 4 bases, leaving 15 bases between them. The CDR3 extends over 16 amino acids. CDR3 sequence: CASSPPGKAGPETQYF. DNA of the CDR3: TGTGCCAGCTCACCACCGGGGAAGGCGGGTCCAGAGACCCAGTACTTC.

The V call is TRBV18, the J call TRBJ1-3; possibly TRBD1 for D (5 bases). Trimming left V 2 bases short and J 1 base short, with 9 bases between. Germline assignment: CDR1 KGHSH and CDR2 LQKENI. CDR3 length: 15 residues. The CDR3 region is CASSPNRISGNTIYF. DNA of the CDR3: TGTGCCAGCTCACCAAACAGGATTTCTGGAAACACCATATATTTT.

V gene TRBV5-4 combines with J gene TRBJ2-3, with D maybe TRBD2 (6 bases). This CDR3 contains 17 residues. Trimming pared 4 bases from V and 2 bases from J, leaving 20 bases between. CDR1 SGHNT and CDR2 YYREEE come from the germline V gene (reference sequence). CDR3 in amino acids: CASSAPIEGGFTDTQYF. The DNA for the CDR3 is TGTGCCAGCAGCGCCCCGATTGAGGGAGGCTTCACAGATACGCAGTATTTT.

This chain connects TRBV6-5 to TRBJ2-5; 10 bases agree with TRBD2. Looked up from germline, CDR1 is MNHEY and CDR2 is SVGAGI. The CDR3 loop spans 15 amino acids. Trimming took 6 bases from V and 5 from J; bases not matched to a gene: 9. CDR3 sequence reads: CASRAERGGAETQYF. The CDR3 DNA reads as TGTGCCAGCAGAGCCGAGCGGGGGGGGGCGGAGACCCAGTACTTC.

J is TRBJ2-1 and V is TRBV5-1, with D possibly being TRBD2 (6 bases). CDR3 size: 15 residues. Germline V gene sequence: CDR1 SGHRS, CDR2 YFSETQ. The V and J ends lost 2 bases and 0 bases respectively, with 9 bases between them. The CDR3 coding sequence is TGCGCCAGCAGCTTAGGCGGGAACTCCTACAATGAGCAGTTCTTC. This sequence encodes CASSLGGNSYNEQFF.

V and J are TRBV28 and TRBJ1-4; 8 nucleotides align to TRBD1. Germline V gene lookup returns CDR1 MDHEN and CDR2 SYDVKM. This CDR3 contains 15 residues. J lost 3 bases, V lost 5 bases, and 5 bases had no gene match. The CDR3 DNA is TGTGCCAGCAGTCCCACAGGGGGATCTAATGAAAAACTGTTTTTT. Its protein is CASSPTGGSNEKLFF.

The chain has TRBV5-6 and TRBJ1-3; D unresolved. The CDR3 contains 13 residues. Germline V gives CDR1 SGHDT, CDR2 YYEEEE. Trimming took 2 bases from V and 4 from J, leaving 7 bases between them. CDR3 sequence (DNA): TGTGCCAGCAGCTTAATTTCAGGAAACACCATATATTTT. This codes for CASSLISGNTIYF.

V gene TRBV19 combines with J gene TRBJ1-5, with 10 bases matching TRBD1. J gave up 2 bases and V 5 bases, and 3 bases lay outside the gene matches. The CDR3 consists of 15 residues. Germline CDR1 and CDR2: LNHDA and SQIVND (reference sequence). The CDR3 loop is CASSLGTGGNQPQHF. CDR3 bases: TGTGCCAGTAGTCTAGGGACAGGGGGCAATCAGCCCCAGCATTTT.

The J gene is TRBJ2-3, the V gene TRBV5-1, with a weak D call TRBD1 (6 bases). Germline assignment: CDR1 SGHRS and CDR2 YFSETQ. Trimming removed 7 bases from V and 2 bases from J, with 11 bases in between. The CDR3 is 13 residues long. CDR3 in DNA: TGCGCCAGCCTCGCAGGGGACACAGATACGCAGTATTTT. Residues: CASLAGDTDTQYF.

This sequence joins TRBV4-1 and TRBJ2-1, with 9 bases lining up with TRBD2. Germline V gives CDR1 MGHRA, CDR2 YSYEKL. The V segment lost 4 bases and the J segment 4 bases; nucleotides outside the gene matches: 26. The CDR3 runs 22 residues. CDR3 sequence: CASSRLRLTGTSPLSHYNEQFF. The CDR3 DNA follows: TGCGCCAGCAGCCGTCTAAGGCTAACCGGGACTAGCCCGCTTTCCCATTACAATGAGCAGTTCTTC.

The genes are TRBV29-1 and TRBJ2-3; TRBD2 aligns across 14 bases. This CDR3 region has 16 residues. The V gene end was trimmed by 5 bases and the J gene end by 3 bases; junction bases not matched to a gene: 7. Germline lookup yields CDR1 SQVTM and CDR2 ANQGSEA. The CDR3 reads CSVLGLAGDLTDTQYF. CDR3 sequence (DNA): TGCAGCGTTTTGGGACTAGCGGGAGATCTTACAGATACGCAGTATTTT.